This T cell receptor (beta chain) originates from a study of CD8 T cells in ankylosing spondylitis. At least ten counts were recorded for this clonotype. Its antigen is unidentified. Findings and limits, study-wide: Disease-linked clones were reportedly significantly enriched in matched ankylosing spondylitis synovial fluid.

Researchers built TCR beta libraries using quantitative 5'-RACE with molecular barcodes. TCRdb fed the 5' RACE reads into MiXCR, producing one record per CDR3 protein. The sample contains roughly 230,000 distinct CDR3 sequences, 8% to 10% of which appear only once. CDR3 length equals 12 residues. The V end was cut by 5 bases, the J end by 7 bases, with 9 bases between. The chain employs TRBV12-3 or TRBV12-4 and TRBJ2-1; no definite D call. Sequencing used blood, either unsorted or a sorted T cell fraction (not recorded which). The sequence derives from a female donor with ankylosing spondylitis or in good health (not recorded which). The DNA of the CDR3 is TGTGCCAGCAGTGTAGGGTTGAATGAGCAGTTCTTC. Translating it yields CASSVGLNEQFF.